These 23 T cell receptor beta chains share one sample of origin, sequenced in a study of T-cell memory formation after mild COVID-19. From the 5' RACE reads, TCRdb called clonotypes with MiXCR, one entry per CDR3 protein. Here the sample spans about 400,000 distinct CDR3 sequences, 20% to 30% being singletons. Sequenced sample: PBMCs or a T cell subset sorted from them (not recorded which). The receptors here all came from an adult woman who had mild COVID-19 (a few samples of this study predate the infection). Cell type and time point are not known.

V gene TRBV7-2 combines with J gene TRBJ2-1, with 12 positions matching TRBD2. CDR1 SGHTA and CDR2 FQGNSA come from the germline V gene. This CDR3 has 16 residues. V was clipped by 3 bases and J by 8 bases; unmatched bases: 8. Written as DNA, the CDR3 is TGTGCCAGCAGCTTCGGACTAGCGGGGCGGCTACATGAGCAGTTCTTC. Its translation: CASSFGLAGRLHEQFF.

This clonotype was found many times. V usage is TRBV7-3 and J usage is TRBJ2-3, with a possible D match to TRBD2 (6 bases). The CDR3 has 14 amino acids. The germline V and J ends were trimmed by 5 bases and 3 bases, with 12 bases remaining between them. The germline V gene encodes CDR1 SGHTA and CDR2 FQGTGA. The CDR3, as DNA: TGTGCCAGCAGCCCGGGACTTCCGACAGATACGCAGTATTTT. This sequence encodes CASSPGLPTDTQYF.

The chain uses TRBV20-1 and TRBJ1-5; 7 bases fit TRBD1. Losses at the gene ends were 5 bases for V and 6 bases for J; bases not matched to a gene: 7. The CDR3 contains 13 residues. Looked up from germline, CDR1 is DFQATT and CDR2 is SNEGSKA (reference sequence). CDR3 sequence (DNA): TGCAGTGCTCTCCAGGGGGTGGCTCAGCCCCAGCATTTT. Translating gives CSALQGVAQPQHF.

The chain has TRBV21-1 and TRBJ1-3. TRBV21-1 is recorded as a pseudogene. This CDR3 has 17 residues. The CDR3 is CASSKASTSRSGNTIYF. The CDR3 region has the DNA TGTGCCAGCAGCAAAGCAAGCACATCTAGGTCAGGAAACACCATATATTTT.

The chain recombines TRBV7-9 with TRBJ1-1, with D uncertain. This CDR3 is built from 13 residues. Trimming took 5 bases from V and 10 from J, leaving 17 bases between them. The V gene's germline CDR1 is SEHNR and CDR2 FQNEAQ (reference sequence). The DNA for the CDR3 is TGTGCCAGCAGCCAGGACCGGCAAGGTGCAGCTTTCTTT. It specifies CASSQDRQGAAFF.

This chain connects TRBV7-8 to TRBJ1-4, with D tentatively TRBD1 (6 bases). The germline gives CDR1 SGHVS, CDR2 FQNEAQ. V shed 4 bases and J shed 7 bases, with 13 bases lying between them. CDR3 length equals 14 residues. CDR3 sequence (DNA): TGTGCCAGCAGCTCGAAACTCAGGGGTGAAAAACTGTTTTTT. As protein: CASSSKLRGEKLFF. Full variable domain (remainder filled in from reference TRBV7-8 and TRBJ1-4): GAGVSQSPRYKVAKRGQDVALRCDPISGHVSLFWYQQALGQGPEFLTYFQNEAQLDKSGLPSDRFFAERPEGSVSTLKIQRTQQEDSAVYLCASSSKLRGEKLFFGSGTQLSVL.

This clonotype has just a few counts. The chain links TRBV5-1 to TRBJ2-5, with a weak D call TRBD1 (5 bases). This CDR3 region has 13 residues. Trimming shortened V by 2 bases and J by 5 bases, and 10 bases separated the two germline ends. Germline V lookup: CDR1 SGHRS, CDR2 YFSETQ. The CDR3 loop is CASSFRVAETQYF. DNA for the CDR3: TGCGCCAGCAGCTTCAGGGTGGCGGAGACCCAGTACTTC.

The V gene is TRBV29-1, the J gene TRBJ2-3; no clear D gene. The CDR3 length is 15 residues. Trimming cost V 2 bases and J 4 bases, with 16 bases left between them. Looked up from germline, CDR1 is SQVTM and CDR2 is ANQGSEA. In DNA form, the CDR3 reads TGCAGCGTTGAACCGGCAGGTGATATGTCAGATACGCAGTATTTT. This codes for CSVEPAGDMSDTQYF.

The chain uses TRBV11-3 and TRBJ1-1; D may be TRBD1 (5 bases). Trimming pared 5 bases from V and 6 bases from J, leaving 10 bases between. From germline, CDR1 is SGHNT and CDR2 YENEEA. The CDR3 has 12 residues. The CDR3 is CASSPLGAEAFF. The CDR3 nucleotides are TGTGCCAGCAGCCCCTTGGGGGCTGAAGCTTTCTTT.

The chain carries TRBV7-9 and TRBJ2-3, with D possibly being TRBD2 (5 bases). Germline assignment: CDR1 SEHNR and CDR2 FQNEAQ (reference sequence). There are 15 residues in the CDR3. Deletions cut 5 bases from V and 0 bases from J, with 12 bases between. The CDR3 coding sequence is TGTGCCAGCAGCCCGCAGTGGACTAGCACAGATACGCAGTATTTT. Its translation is CASSPQWTSTDTQYF. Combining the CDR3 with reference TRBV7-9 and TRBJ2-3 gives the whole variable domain DTGVSQNPRHKITKRGQNVTFRCDPISEHNRLYWYRQTLGQGPEFLTYFQNEAQLEKSRLLSDRFSAERPKGSFSTLEIQRTEQGDSAMYLCASSPQWTSTDTQYFGPGTRLTVL.

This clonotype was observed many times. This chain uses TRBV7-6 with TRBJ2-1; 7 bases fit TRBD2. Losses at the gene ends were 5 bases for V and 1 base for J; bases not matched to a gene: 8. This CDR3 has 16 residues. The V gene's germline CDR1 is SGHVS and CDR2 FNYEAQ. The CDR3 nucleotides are TGTGCCAGCAGCCCTCGAGCGGGGTTATCCTACAATGAGCAGTTCTTC. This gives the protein CASSPRAGLSYNEQFF. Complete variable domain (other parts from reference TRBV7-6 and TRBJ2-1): GAGVSQSPRYKVTKRGQDVALRCDPISGHVSLYWYRQALGQGPEFLTYFNYEAQQDKSGLPNDRFSAERPEGSISTLTIQRTEQRDSAMYRCASSPRAGLSYNEQFFGPGTRLTVL.

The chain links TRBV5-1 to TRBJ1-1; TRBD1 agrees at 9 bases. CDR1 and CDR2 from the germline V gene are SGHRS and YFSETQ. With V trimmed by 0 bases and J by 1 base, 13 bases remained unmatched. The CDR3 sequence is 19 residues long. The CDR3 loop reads CASSLGRGTGRIPNTEAFF. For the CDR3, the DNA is TGCGCCAGCAGCTTGGGGAGAGGGACAGGGAGAATCCCGAACACTGAAGCTTTCTTT.

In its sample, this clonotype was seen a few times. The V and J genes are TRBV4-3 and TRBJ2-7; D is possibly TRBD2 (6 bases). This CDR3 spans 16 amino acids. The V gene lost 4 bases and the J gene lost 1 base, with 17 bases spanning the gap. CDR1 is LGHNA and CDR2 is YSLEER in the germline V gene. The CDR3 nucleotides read TGCGCCAGCAGCCCCTCCGGGACTGCGAAATCCTACGAGCAGTACTTC. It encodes CASSPSGTAKSYEQYF.

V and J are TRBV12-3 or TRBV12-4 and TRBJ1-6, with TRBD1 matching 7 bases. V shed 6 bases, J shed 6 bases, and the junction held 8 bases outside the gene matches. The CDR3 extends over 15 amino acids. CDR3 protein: CASRGPGQSNSPLHF. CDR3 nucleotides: TGTGCCAGCAGAGGTCCGGGACAGTCTAATTCACCCCTCCACTTT.

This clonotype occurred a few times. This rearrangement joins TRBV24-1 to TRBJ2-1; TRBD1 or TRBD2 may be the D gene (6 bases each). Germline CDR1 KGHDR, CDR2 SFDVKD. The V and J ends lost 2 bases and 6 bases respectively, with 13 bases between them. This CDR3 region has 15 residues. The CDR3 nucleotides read TGTGCCACCAGTGATTCTAGGGGGGTTCGCAATGAGCAGTTCTTC. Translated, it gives CATSDSRGVRNEQFF.

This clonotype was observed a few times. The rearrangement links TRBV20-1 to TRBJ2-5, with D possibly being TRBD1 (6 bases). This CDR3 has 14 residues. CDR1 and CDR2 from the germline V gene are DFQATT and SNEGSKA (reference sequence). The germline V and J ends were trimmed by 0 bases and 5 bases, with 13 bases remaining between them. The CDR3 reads CSARDGGPLETQYF. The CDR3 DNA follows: TGCAGTGCTAGAGATGGGGGCCCTCTCGAGACCCAGTACTTC.

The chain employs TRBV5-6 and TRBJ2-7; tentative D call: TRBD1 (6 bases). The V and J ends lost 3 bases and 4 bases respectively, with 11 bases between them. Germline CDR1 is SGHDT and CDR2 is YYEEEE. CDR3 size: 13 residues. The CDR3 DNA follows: TGTGCCAGCAGCTCGGGACACTTATACGAGCAGTACTTC. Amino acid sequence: CASSSGHLYEQYF.

The CDR3 nucleotides are TGTGCCAGCAGCTTCGGACAGAGCGGGGAGCTGTTTTTT. Its translation: CASSFGQSGELFF. V usage is TRBV7-6 and J usage is TRBJ2-2; tentative D call: TRBD1 (6 bases). Germline CDR1 reads SGHVS; CDR2 reads FNYEAQ. Trimming removed 3 bases from V and 7 bases from J, with 9 bases in between. The CDR3 contains 13 residues.

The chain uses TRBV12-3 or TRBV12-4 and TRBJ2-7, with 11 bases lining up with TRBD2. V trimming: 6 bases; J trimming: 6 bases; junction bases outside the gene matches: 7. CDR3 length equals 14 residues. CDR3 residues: CASRIAGGPSEQYF. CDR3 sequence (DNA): TGTGCCAGCAGAATAGCGGGGGGGCCGTCCGAGCAGTACTTC.

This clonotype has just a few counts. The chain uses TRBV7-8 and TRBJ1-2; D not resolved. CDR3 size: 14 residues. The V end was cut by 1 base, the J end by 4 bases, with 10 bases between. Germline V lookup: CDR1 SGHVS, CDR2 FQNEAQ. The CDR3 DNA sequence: TGTGCCAGCAGCTTAGAAAGCGCGGGCTATGGCTACACCTTC. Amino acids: CASSLESAGYGYTF.

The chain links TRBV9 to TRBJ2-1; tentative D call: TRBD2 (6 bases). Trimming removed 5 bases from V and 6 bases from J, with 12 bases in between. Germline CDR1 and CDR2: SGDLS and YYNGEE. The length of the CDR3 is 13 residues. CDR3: CASSGDFSNEQFF. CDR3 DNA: TGTGCCAGCAGTGGGGACTTTTCCAATGAGCAGTTCTTC.

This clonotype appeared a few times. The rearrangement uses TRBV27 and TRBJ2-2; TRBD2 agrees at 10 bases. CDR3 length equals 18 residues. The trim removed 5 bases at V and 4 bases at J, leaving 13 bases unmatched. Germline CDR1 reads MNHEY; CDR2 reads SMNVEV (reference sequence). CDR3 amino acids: CASSVGAGGPRGTGELFF. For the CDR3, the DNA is TGTGCCAGCAGTGTAGGAGCGGGAGGGCCGAGGGGCACCGGGGAGCTGTTTTTT.

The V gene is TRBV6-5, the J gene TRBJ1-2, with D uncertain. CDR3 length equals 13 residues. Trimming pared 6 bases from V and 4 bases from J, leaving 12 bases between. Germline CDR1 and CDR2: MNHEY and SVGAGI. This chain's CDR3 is CASRRDSPYGYTF. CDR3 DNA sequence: TGTGCCAGCAGAAGAGATTCCCCCTATGGCTACACCTTC.